The 8 T cell receptor beta chains reported below all come from one sample, sequenced in a study of tumor and adjacent non-tumor tissue in lung cancer. RNA was extracted from bulk tissue without any cell sorting. The library came from three nested PCR rounds adapted from ARM-PCR protocols. One entry per CDR3 protein results from TCRdb running MiXCR on the multiplex PCR reads. Of 200,000 or so distinct CDR3 sequences in the sample, around 70% are singletons; the top ten hold about 25%. The sample comprised lung tumor tissue. The origin of the receptors is a man aged 60-69 years with non-small cell lung cancer.

In its sample, this clonotype was seen a few times. V and J are TRBV12-3 or TRBV12-4 and TRBJ1-5; 9 bases are a match to TRBD1. The length of the CDR3 is 17 residues. V lost 7 bases and J lost 0; bases outside the gene matches: 10. In nucleotides, the CDR3 is TGTGCCAGCACTACAGGGGGCGCCTTCTATAGCAATCAGCCCCAGCATTTT. Translation: CASTTGGAFYSNQPQHF.

Regarding this clonotype: A much larger clone sits a single nucleotide away, making a read error possible. The conserved phenylalanine or tryptophan normally closing the CDR3 is absent here, so this likely arose from a read error. The rearrangement joins TRBV20-1 to TRBJ2-5, with 8 bases matching TRBD1. Germline CDR1 DFQATT, CDR2 SNEGSKA (reference sequence). This CDR3 has 14 amino acids. The trim removed 3 bases at V and 4 bases at J, leaving 7 bases unmatched. DNA of the CDR3: TGCAGTGCTAGGGCAGGGGGCGAGTCAGAGACCCAGTACCTC. As protein: CSARAGGESETQYL.

This clonotype was counted at least ten times. The rearrangement joins TRBV6-1 to TRBJ1-1, with D unclear. Per the germline V gene, CDR1 is MNHNS and CDR2 is SASEGT. The V and J ends lost 10 bases and 6 bases respectively, with 15 bases between them. The CDR3 extends over 12 amino acids. Here the CDR3 reads CATRTGWAEAFF. CDR3 nucleotides: TGTGCCACCCGGACGGGTTGGGCTGAAGCTTTCTTT.

This rearrangement joins TRBV20-1 to TRBJ2-3; maybe TRBD1 (5 bases). The CDR3 is made up of 15 amino acids. The V gene lost 1 base and the J gene lost 1 base, with 12 bases spanning the gap. Germline CDR1 and CDR2: DFQATT and SNEGSKA (reference sequence). This chain's CDR3 is CSARGAETGTDTQYF. The CDR3 DNA sequence: TGCAGTGCTAGAGGGGCCGAGACAGGCACAGATACGCAGTATTTT.

As concerns this clonotype: This could be a read error, since a much larger clone is one nucleotide away. The missing conserved phenylalanine or tryptophan at the end of this CDR3 makes a read error likely. The gene calls are TRBV29-1 and TRBJ2-7; unclear D gene. This CDR3 has 13 amino acids. From germline, CDR1 is SQVTM and CDR2 ANQGSEA. Trimming left V 4 bases short and J 3 bases short, with 13 bases between. The DNA of the CDR3 is TGCAGCGTTGGGCAGGTTTCCCACTACGAGCAGTACATC. Translated: CSVGQVSHYEQYI.

Details on this clonotype: One base away lies a much larger clone, so this may be a sequencing read error. The chain couples TRBV20-1 to TRBJ2-1; 8 bases are shared with TRBD2. V gave up 0 bases and J gave up 9 bases; unmatched junction bases: 10. This CDR3 contains 15 residues. From germline, CDR1 is DFQATT and CDR2 SNEGSKA (reference sequence). The CDR3, as DNA: TGCAGTGCTAGAGATCGAAGACTAGCGTGTACTGAGCAGTTCTTC. This codes for CSARDRRLACTEQFF.

As for this clonotype: A read error may produce the germline difference seen at one junction end. J is TRBJ1-1 and V is TRBV4-2; D not resolved. The CDR3 is 12 residues long. Germline assignment: CDR1 LGHNA and CDR2 YNFKEQ. The CDR3 bases are TGTGGCAGCAGCCAAGTTGGACCCGAGGCTTTCTTT. Its translation is CGSSQVGPEAFF.

Concerning this clonotype itself: The junction shows a germline mismatch at one end, possibly a read error. The rearrangement links TRBV7-3 to TRBJ2-3, with 7 bases aligning to TRBD1. CDR3 length: 16 amino acids. Germline lookup yields CDR1 SGHTA and CDR2 FQGTGA. The CDR3 DNA follows: TGTGCCAGCAACTTAAGGCCAGGGGGAAGCACAGATACGCAGTATTTT. Translating gives CASNLRPGGSTDTQYF.